The 11 T cell receptor beta chains reported below all come from one sample, sequenced in a study of T-cell memory formation after mild COVID-19. Each CDR3 protein gets one entry after TCRdb re-called the 5' RACE reads with MiXCR. The sample lists a few hundred thousand distinct CDR3 sequences, about 15% occurring once. The sample taken for sequencing was PBMCs or a T cell subset sorted from them (not recorded which). All receptors come from a young man who had mild COVID-19 (a few samples of this study predate the infection). Cell type and time point are not known.

The chain is built from TRBV7-6 and TRBJ2-2, with 9 bases identical to TRBD1. Germline CDR1 is SGHVS and CDR2 is FNYEAQ. Losses at the gene ends were 1 base for V and 4 bases for J; bases not matched to a gene: 7. The CDR3 sequence is 17 residues long. This CDR3 reads CASSLGTGGSGTGELFF. The DNA for the CDR3 is TGTGCCAGCAGCTTAGGAACAGGGGGCTCGGGCACCGGGGAGCTGTTTTTT.

The sample holds a few counts of this clonotype. The chain links TRBV7-3 to TRBJ2-1; TRBD2 agrees at 8 bases. CDR1 and CDR2 (germline): SGHTA, FQGTGA. This CDR3 region has 15 residues. Germline trimming cut 2 bases from V and 3 bases from J; bases unmatched to any gene: 3. The CDR3 is CASSLQAGVYNEQFF. The CDR3 DNA is TGTGCCAGCAGCTTACAAGCGGGGGTCTACAATGAGCAGTTCTTC.

There are a few counts of this clonotype. This sequence joins TRBV20-1 and TRBJ2-3; D is ambiguous. CDR1 is DFQATT, CDR2 SNEGSKA, per germline (reference sequence). Trimming took 2 bases from V and 1 from J, leaving 4 bases between them. The length of the CDR3 is 12 residues. CDR3 DNA: TGCAGTGCTAGACTGCGCACAGATACGCAGTATTTT. It encodes CSARLRTDTQYF.

At least ten counts were recorded for this clonotype. The chain couples TRBV5-4 to TRBJ1-2; D is undetermined. Trimming left V 2 bases short and J 3 bases short, with 8 bases between. Germline V gene data show CDR1 as SGHNT and CDR2 as YYREEE (reference sequence). The length of the CDR3 is 13 residues. The chain's CDR3 is CASSFGPDYGYTF. The CDR3 DNA sequence: TGTGCCAGCAGCTTCGGACCCGACTATGGCTACACCTTC.

This clonotype was detected a few times. The chain recombines TRBV20-1 with TRBJ2-7; no clear D. CDR3 size: 11 residues. Germline CDR1 reads DFQATT; CDR2 reads SNEGSKA (reference sequence). Trimming stripped 2 bases from V and 5 bases from J, with 7 bases between. The CDR3 here is CSARIGNEQYV. The CDR3 nucleotides are TGCAGTGCTAGAATTGGGAACGAGCAGTACGTC.

Only one count was recorded for this clonotype. The V gene is TRBV28, the J gene TRBJ2-3, with 10 bases aligning to TRBD2. After removal of 8 bases from V and 6 bases from J, the junction contained 8 bases not matched to a gene. Looked up from germline, CDR1 is MDHEN and CDR2 is SYDVKM. The CDR3 spans 14 residues. CDR3 in DNA: TGTGCCAGCGGGCAGCGGGGGGGCGGGGATACGCAGTATTTT. It is translated as CASGQRGGGDTQYF.

This clonotype occurred a few times. The chain combines TRBV18 with TRBJ1-2, with D uncertain. The germline gives CDR1 KGHSH, CDR2 LQKENI. The CDR3 contains 12 residues. V was shortened by 5 bases and J by 8 bases, with 12 bases between the two germline ends. In DNA, the CDR3 is TGTGCCAGCTCAACTGTACGCGGGGGCTACACCTTC. Encoded protein: CASSTVRGGYTF.

V is TRBV7-2 and J is TRBJ1-5; 8 bases are shared with TRBD1. Trimming at V came to 2 bases and at J to 7 bases, leaving 10 bases not matched to a gene. Germline CDR1 SGHTA, CDR2 FQGNSA. The CDR3 totals 16 residues. CDR3 DNA sequence: TGTGCCAGCAGCTTACGTCCCCAGGGGGCAGGGCAGCCCCAGCATTTT. The encoded protein is CASSLRPQGAGQPQHF.

The sample holds many counts of this clonotype. The rearrangement links TRBV6-2 or TRBV6-3 to TRBJ2-4, with a possible D match to TRBD2 (5 bases). The CDR3 loop spans 15 amino acids. V dropped 4 bases and J dropped 4 bases, with 14 bases sitting between them. CDR1 and CDR2 from the germline V gene are MNHEY and SVGEGT. The CDR3 DNA reads as TGTGCCAGCAGTTCTTACATCGAGGGTAAAAACATTCAGTACTTC. Encoded protein: CASSSYIEGKNIQYF.

This clonotype was found a few times. The J gene is TRBJ2-6, the V gene TRBV18; a weak D match, TRBD2 (6 bases). The CDR3 totals 16 residues. The V and J ends lost 1 base and 0 bases respectively, with 7 bases between them. The germline V gene encodes CDR1 KGHSH and CDR2 LQKENI. CDR3 nucleotide sequence: TGTGCCAGCTCACCACGGGGGGACTCTGGGGCCAACGTCCTGACTTTC. Protein: CASSPRGDSGANVLTF.

The gene calls are TRBV29-1 and TRBJ2-3; D assignment may be TRBD1 or TRBD2 (5 bases each). V was cut by 4 bases and J by 4 bases, with 12 bases left in between. From germline, CDR1 is SQVTM and CDR2 ANQGSEA. The CDR3 has 13 residues. The CDR3 DNA reads as TGCAGCGTTGTACATCTGGGGGCAGATACGCAGTATTTT. Translating gives CSVVHLGADTQYF.